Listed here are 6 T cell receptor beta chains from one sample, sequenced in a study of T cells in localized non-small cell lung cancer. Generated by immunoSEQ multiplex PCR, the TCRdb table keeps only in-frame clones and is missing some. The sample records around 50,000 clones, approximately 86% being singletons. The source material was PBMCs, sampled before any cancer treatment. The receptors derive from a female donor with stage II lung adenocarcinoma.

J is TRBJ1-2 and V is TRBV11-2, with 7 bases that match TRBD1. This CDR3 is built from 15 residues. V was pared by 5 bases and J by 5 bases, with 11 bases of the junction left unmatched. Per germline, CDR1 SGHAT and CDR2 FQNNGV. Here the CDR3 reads CASSTQGGTAYGYTF. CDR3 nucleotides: TGTGCCAGCAGCACCCAGGGAGGGACAGCTTATGGCTACACCTTC.

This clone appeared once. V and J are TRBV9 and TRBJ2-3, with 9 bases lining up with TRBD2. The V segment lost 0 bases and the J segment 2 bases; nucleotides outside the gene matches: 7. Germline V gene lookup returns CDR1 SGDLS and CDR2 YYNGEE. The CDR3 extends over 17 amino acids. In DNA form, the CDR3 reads TGTGCCAGCAGCGTAGCGCCTAGCGGGGCTAACACAGATACGCAGTATTTT. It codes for CASSVAPSGANTDTQYF.

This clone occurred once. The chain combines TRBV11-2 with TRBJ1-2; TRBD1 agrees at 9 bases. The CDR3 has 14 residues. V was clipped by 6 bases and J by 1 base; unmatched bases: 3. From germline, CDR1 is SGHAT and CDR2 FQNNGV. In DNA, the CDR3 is TGTGCCAGCAGATCGGACAGGGGTAACTATGGCTACACCTTC. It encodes CASRSDRGNYGYTF.

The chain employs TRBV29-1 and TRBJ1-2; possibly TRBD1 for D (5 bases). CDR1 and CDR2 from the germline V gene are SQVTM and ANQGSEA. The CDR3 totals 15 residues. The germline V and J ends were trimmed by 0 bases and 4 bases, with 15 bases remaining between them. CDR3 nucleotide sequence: TGCAGCGTTGAAGATCACAGGCCGGGGGGCTATGGCTACACCTTC. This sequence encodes CSVEDHRPGGYGYTF.

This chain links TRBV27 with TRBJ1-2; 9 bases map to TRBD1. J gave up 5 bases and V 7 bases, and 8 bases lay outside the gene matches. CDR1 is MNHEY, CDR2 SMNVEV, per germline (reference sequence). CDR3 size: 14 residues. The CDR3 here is CASKRTGVRYGYTF. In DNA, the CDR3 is TGTGCCAGCAAAAGGACAGGGGTGAGATATGGCTACACCTTC.

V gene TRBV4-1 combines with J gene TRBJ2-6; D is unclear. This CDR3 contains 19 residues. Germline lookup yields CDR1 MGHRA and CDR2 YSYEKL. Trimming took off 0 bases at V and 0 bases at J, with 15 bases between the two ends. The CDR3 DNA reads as TGCGCCAGCAGCCAAGAGATTAGACCGCGAAGCTCTGGGGCCAACGTCCTGACTTTC. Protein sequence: CASSQEIRPRSSGANVLTF.